This entry lists 5 T cell receptor beta chains sequenced from one sample in a study of blood T cells in healthy people across ages. Sample-barcoded 5' priming and a J-beta primer mix drove a second PCR of 7 to 11 cycles. In TCRdb, the 5' RACE reads were re-called with MiXCR into one record per CDR3 protein. Among more than 1,400,000 distinct CDR3 sequences listed, approximately 42% were seen once. Material for sequencing was blood. The receptors were gathered from a woman under 30 in good health.

Notes on this clonotype: It may be a read error: a sequence one base away is much more abundant. The J gene is TRBJ2-7, the V gene TRBV7-3; TRBD2 is a possible D gene (5 bases). From germline, CDR1 is SGHTA and CDR2 FQGTGA. The V gene lost 6 bases and the J gene lost 7 bases, with 25 bases spanning the gap. The CDR3 runs 16 residues. For the CDR3, the DNA is TGTGCCAGCAGGGATATTTCAGGAGGCGGTTACAATGAGCAGTACTTC. It specifies CASRDISGGGYNEQYF.

Notes on this clonotype: One base away lies a much larger clone, so this may be a sequencing read error. CDR3 amino acids: CAGSEAVGQGQETQYF. For the CDR3, the DNA is TGTGCCGGCAGTGAAGCAGTCGGACAGGGTCAAGAGACCCAGTACTTC. The rearrangement joins TRBV6-1 to TRBJ2-5; TRBD1 matches at 8 bases. Germline V gene data show CDR1 as MNHNS and CDR2 as SASEGT. The CDR3 has 16 amino acids.

This clonotype was seen a few times. In nucleotides, the CDR3 is TGCGCCAGCAGCCAAGAACACGGACTCGCCTACAATGAGCAGTTCTTC. The encoded protein is CASSQEHGLAYNEQFF. The chain employs TRBV4-1 and TRBJ2-1, with a possible D match to TRBD2 (5 bases). The CDR3 length is 16 residues. Germline CDR1 and CDR2: MGHRA and YSYEKL. Trimming removed 0 bases from V and 2 bases from J, with 11 bases in between.

A note on this clonotype: The junction and the germline gene differ at one end; a read error may be behind it. This CDR3 reads CTSSLWSYEQYF. The CDR3 bases are TGTACCAGCAGTTTATGGAGCTACGAGCAGTACTTC. V gene TRBV28 combines with J gene TRBJ2-7; D gene ambiguous. Germline V gene lookup returns CDR1 MDHEN and CDR2 SYDVKM. CDR3 length: 12 residues.

This clonotype was counted a few times. CDR3 in amino acids: CASSPQGSGGAEQFF. For the CDR3, the DNA is TGTGCCAGCAGCCCCCAGGGCTCCGGGGGCGCTGAGCAGTTCTTC. The rearrangement joins TRBV3-1 to TRBJ2-1; D may match TRBD1 or TRBD2 (6 bases each). Trimming shortened V by 4 bases and J by 9 bases, and 19 bases separated the two germline ends. The CDR3 runs 15 residues. CDR1 and CDR2 from the germline V gene are LGHDT and YNNKEL (reference sequence).